This T cell receptor beta chain emerged from a study of CDR3 diversity in severe acne. TCRdb re-analysed the PCR reads in MiXCR, keeping a single row per CDR3 protein. The sample contains some 84,000 distinct CDR3 sequences, approximately 52% of which appear only once. In the case of this clonotype: Given a much more abundant clone one base away, this may be a read error. The CDR3 end shows no conserved phenylalanine or tryptophan, and so a read error is likely.

Per the germline V gene, CDR1 is SQVTM and CDR2 is ANQGSEA. With 4 bases removed from V and 2 bases from J, the gap between germline ends came to 6 bases. CDR3 length: 11 amino acids. The chain couples TRBV29-1 to TRBJ2-7; D might be TRBD1 or TRBD2, each matching 5 bases. The sample consisted of blood. The TCR originated in a male donor in good health, serving as a control. Here the CDR3 DNA reads TGCAGCGTTGGGGGGACCTACGAGCAGTACCTC. Translated, it gives CSVGGTYEQYL.